These T cell receptor beta chains were read from a single sample in a study of blood T cell repertoires in COVID-19. The table came from immunoSEQ multiplex PCR; TCRdb's copy has only in-frame clones and leaves some out. The sample lists 140,000 or so clones, approximately 85% occurring once. Source material: PBMCs or T cells enriched from blood (not recorded which). These receptors originate from a woman between 50 and 59 years old with acute COVID-19. The CDR3 runs from the conserved cysteine through the conserved F or W. The listing skips clone size in some rows; elsewhere it reads once, few, many or a size class.

TRBV7-9,TRBJ2-1,once,CASSRLAGPNEQFF
TRBV2,TRBJ2-5,.,CASSEVLADKTQYF
TRBV10-2,TRBJ1-6,.,CASTGTGSSPLHF
TRBV5-1,TRBJ2-6,.,CASHEEELRSSGANVLTF
TRBV27,TRBJ2-1,.,CASTTGASGRGSSYNEQFF
TRBV19,TRBJ2-5,.,CASRSARTGRGETQYF
TRBV4-1,TRBJ2-5,.,CASSQGQGRKTQYF
TRBV6-5,TRBJ1-4,.,CASRGQTGATSKLFF
TRBV13,TRBJ2-3,.,CASSESVRERGTQYF
TRBV29-1,TRBJ2-7,.,CSVAQTLSYEQYF
TRBV3-1/TRBV3-2,TRBJ1-5,.,CASSFQGARQPQHF
TRBV11-2,TRBJ1-5,few,CASSPGGGQPQHF
TRBV27,TRBJ2-1,.,CASSSLSGSSYNEQFF
TRBV18,TRBJ2-7,.,CASSPPGGPREQYF
TRBV6-2/TRBV6-3,TRBJ2-2,.,CASSQQGAGTGELFF
TRBV6-5,TRBJ2-1,.,CASSYGTSGSKDEQFF
TRBV19,TRBJ1-2,.,CASSTGTGTGRFGYTF
TRBV11-3,TRBJ1-1,.,CASSLEESTEAFF
TRBV19,TRBJ2-7,.,CASSIGVGGLVSYEQYF
TRBV5-1,TRBJ2-2,.,CASQLSNRDYLNTGELFF
TRBV15,TRBJ2-6,.,CATSRDVGISGANVLTF
TRBV19,TRBJ2-5,.,CASRGTSGPNPQETQYF
TRBV7-9,TRBJ1-4,.,CASSPRGLRGKLFF
TRBV12-3/TRBV12-4,TRBJ1-2,few,CASRATANYGYTF
TRBV25-1,TRBJ1-6,.,CASSQATGNSPLHF
TRBV27,TRBJ1-2,few,CASSFRDRDGYTF
TRBV7-9,TRBJ1-3,.,CASSSDRVKGNTIYF
TRBV5-1,TRBJ2-4,.,CASSWTGDKNIQYF
TRBV19,TRBJ1-5,.,CASSIGPRQPQHF
TRBV27,TRBJ2-3,.,CASSHLAVSTDTQYF
TRBV7-2,TRBJ1-1,.,CASSTDMNTEAFF
TRBV5-4,TRBJ2-5,.,CASSLARANQETQYF
TRBV3-1/TRBV3-2,TRBJ2-1,once,CASSLSSGRAREQFF
TRBV6-1,TRBJ1-6,.,CASSAVRQGKTNSPLHF
TRBV11-3,TRBJ1-1,.,CATGTGMNTEAFF
TRBV7-9,TRBJ1-4,.,CASSQDRGFYEKLFF
TRBV7-9,TRBJ2-2,.,CASKGQGPRTGELFF
TRBV15,TRBJ2-3,.,CATSTPGQGYEDTQYF
TRBV6-5,TRBJ1-2,.,CASSYSSLANYGYTF
TRBV15,TRBJ2-7,few,CATSREGTDYEQYF
TRBV10-3,TRBJ2-2,.,CAIRRQDPGELFF
TRBV7-3,TRBJ2-2,.,CASSSSGLAANTGELFF
TRBV5-4,TRBJ2-5,.,CASSSTGKETQYF
TRBV30,TRBJ1-1,.,CAWMYQGNTEAFF
TRBV2,TRBJ2-3,.,CASSDVSGGLVTQYF
TRBV19,TRBJ1-5,few,CASSPGPGQRGQPQHF
TRBV3-1/TRBV3-2,TRBJ2-1,once,CASSQSSSGRTGEQFF